These 32 T cell receptor beta chains originate from one sample sequenced in a study of T cells in Graves' hyperthyroidism and ophthalmopathy (dated by TCRdb to about 2019). Receptor libraries were prepared by multiplex PCR. TCRdb names Illumina HiSeq 2000 as the instrument used. The TCR beta CDR3 regions were amplified from RNA transcripts. The first round of RT-PCR for the TCR CDR3 was performed with the HTBI primer set and the Qiagen OneStep RT-PCR kit. The public reads were reanalyzed by TCRdb: fastp trimming at Q25, MiXCR alignment, in-frame beta chains only. Rows are unified per CDR3 protein, each entry keeping the most common DNA and genes. This sample gives more than 500,000 distinct CDR3 sequences in total; about 16% of them show up just once. The leading ten clones occupy over 25% of the sample. Sequenced sample: blood. The receptors shown here come from a woman aged 30 to 39 with Graves' ophthalmopathy.

V is TRBV28 and J is TRBJ1-1; TRBD1 agrees at 12 bases. CDR1 MDHEN and CDR2 SYDVKM come from the germline V gene. This CDR3 spans 16 amino acids. J lost 4 bases, V lost 4 bases, and 7 bases had no gene match. In DNA, the CDR3 is TGTGCCAGCAGTTCCCCGGGACAGGGGGCGCGCACTGAAGCTTTCTTT. Its translation is CASSSPGQGARTEAFF.

The chain combines TRBV3-1 with TRBJ1-1; D not certain. This CDR3 region has 14 residues. Germline V gene lookup returns CDR1 LGHDT and CDR2 YNNKEL (reference sequence). Trimming cost V 11 bases and J 1 base, with 17 bases left between them. The CDR3 region is CAATNREQNTEAFF. CDR3 DNA: TGTGCCGCTACGAACCGGGAGCAGAACACTGAAGCTTTCTTT. The full variable domain, its missing parts supplied by reference TRBV3-1 and TRBJ1-1, is DTAVSQTPKYLVTQMGNDKSIKCEQNLGHDTMYWYKQDSKKFLKIMFSYNNKELIINETVPNRFSPKSPDKAHLNLHINSLELGDSAVYFCAATNREQNTEAFFGQGTRLTVV.

This clonotype was picked up many times. The rearrangement links TRBV28 to TRBJ1-5, with D uncertain. Trimming stripped 10 bases from V and 7 bases from J, with 17 bases between. The length of the CDR3 is 13 residues. The V gene's germline CDR1 is MDHEN and CDR2 SYDVKM. The CDR3 DNA sequence: TGTGCCATCCAAATCTCCCGACTGCAGCCCCAGCATTTT. Its protein product is CAIQISRLQPQHF.

This clonotype has ten or more counts. The chain links TRBV29-1 to TRBJ2-3, with 11 bases lining up with TRBD2. The CDR3 totals 16 residues. Germline V gives CDR1 SQVTM, CDR2 ANQGSEA. J lost 4 bases, V lost 6 bases, and 12 bases had no gene match. The DNA of the CDR3 is TGCAGCGTCCGGTCGGTAGCGGGAGGGTTAGCAGATACGCAGTATTTT. As protein: CSVRSVAGGLADTQYF.

This clonotype was seen a handful of times. J is TRBJ2-7 and V is TRBV6-1; D perhaps matches TRBD1 (5 bases). Trimming removed 7 bases at V and 3 bases at J, with 13 bases between. The germline V gene has CDR1 MNHNS and CDR2 SASEGT. CDR3 length: 13 residues. The CDR3 coding sequence is TGTGCCAGCACTCCACAGGACAACTACGAGCAGTACTTC. As protein: CASTPQDNYEQYF.

This clonotype came up a few times. The chain links TRBV10-2 to TRBJ1-1; 9 bases agree with TRBD1. The germline CDR1 and CDR2 sequences are WSHSY and SAAADI. The CDR3 is 16 residues long. J lost 5 bases, V lost 8 bases, and 15 bases had no gene match. The CDR3 loop reads CASGLRVGQGNTEAFF. In DNA, the CDR3 is TGCGCCAGCGGCTTGAGGGTAGGACAGGGGAATACTGAAGCTTTCTTT.

The V call is TRBV6-2 or TRBV6-3, the J call TRBJ2-3; 9 nucleotides agree with TRBD1. The CDR3 extends over 16 amino acids. CDR1 is MNHEY, CDR2 SVGEGT, per germline. The V and J ends lost 4 bases and 4 bases, in that order; junction bases with no gene match: 9. CDR3 region: CASSSHRGQGADTQYF. The CDR3 DNA reads as TGTGCCAGCAGTTCCCACAGGGGGCAAGGTGCAGATACGCAGTATTTT.

In the case of this clonotype: A much larger clone is a single base away; this may be a read error. This sequence joins TRBV2 and TRBJ1-4; 10 bases are shared with TRBD1. The CDR3 extends over 14 amino acids. The junction had 4 bases not matched to a gene; V was cut back by 6 bases and J by 6 bases. Germline loops: CDR1 SNHLY, CDR2 FYNNEI. CDR3 in DNA: TGTGCCAGCAGCGGGACAGGGGAGGATGAAAAACTGTTTTTT. It encodes CASSGTGEDEKLFF.

This clonotype was observed at least ten times. The rearrangement links TRBV5-1 to TRBJ2-1, with D uncertain. Germline V CDR1 and CDR2: SGHRS, YFSETQ. There are 16 residues in the CDR3. V lost 0 bases and J 0 bases, leaving 10 bases between the germline ends. For the CDR3, the DNA is TGCGCCAGCAGCTTGGCCATATTAAGCTCCTACAATGAGCAGTTCTTC. Protein product: CASSLAILSSYNEQFF.

This clonotype occurred a few times. J is TRBJ2-3 and V is TRBV19; tentatively, D is TRBD1 (5 bases). Per germline, CDR1 LNHDA and CDR2 SQIVND (reference sequence). Trimming took 1 base from V and 2 from J, leaving 10 bases between them. The CDR3 consists of 15 residues. The CDR3 region is CASSIGQGYTDTQYF. CDR3 in DNA: TGTGCCAGTAGTATAGGCCAGGGCTACACAGATACGCAGTATTTT.

The genes are TRBV25-1 and TRBJ1-5; D is perhaps TRBD1 (5 bases). Deletions cut 6 bases from V and 5 bases from J, with 11 bases between. The CDR3 runs 13 residues. Germline V lookup: CDR1 MGHDK, CDR2 SYGVNS. The CDR3 region is CASREAGDQPQHF. In nucleotides, the CDR3 is TGTGCCAGCAGAGAGGCGGGGGATCAGCCCCAGCATTTT.

The rearrangement joins TRBV20-1 to TRBJ2-3; tentative D call: TRBD1 (6 bases). Germline loops: CDR1 DFQATT, CDR2 SNEGSKA (reference sequence). V lost 0 bases, J lost 8 bases, and 9 bases lay in between. The CDR3 totals 12 residues. Written as DNA, the CDR3 is TGCAGTGCTAGAGAACAGGGTGGTACGCAGTATTTT. Translation: CSAREQGGTQYF.

A word on this clonotype: A much larger clone sits a single nucleotide away, making a read error possible. V is TRBV28 and J is TRBJ2-7; the D call may be TRBD1 or TRBD2 (5 bases each). The CDR3 is 13 residues long. Germline V gene data show CDR1 as MDHEN and CDR2 as SYDVKM. CDR3 sequence: CAGRTTRKYEQYF. The DNA of the CDR3 is TGTGCCGGCAGGACAACTAGAAAGTACGAGCAGTACTTC.

Ten or more counts support this clonotype. J is TRBJ2-7 and V is TRBV6-2 or TRBV6-3; maybe TRBD1 (6 bases). The CDR3 is 12 residues long. The V and J ends lost 6 bases and 3 bases respectively, with 9 bases between them. Per germline, CDR1 MNHEY and CDR2 SVGEGT. The CDR3 region has the DNA TGTGCCAGCAGGGACAGATACTACGAGCAGTACTTC. It encodes CASRDRYYEQYF.

The genes are TRBV7-3 and TRBJ2-2, with D possibly matching TRBD2 (5 bases). This CDR3 has 16 amino acids. V was trimmed by 2 bases and J by 5 bases, leaving 15 bases between them. From germline, CDR1 is SGHTA and CDR2 FQGTGA. The CDR3 nucleotides read TGTGCCAGCAGCTTACGGAGGCTGGGCGGAACCGGGGAGCTGTTTTTT. Translated, it gives CASSLRRLGGTGELFF.

This clonotype was picked up many times. The chain combines TRBV28 with TRBJ2-1; TRBD2 aligns across 11 bases. Germline loops: CDR1 MDHEN, CDR2 SYDVKM. V shed 0 bases and J 7 bases; nucleotides not matched to a gene: 2. CDR3 length: 15 amino acids. This CDR3 reads CASSLWASGRNEQFF. DNA for the CDR3: TGTGCCAGCAGTTTATGGGCTAGCGGGAGGAATGAGCAGTTCTTC.

This clonotype was observed at least ten times. V is TRBV7-2 and J is TRBJ1-5; no clear D. This CDR3 has 15 residues. V was shortened by 1 base and J by 9 bases, with 16 bases between the two germline ends. Germline values: CDR1 SGHTA, CDR2 FQGNSA. In DNA form, the CDR3 reads TGTGCCAGCAGCTTAGACGGGCCGAAAGGAAGGCCCCAGCATTTT. Residues: CASSLDGPKGRPQHF.

This chain uses TRBV20-1 with TRBJ2-2; D gene unclear. Trimming left V 7 bases short and J 1 base short, with 4 bases between. Germline values: CDR1 DFQATT, CDR2 SNEGSKA (reference sequence). CDR3 length equals 11 residues. CDR3 coding DNA: TGCAGTGGAGGGAACACCGGGGAGCTGTTTTTT. This codes for CSGGNTGELFF.

In this sample, this clonotype turned up many times. V is TRBV27 and J is TRBJ1-1; D ambiguous. V was trimmed by 2 bases and J by 4 bases, leaving 8 bases between them. CDR1 and CDR2 (germline): MNHEY, SMNVEV (reference sequence). CDR3 size: 13 residues. CDR3 coding DNA: TGTGCCAGCAGTTTAGGGCAAGCCACTGAAGCTTTCTTT. Translating gives CASSLGQATEAFF.

This clonotype was detected many times. The rearrangement links TRBV5-1 to TRBJ2-1; D might be TRBD2 (7 bases). V was cut by 3 bases and J by 0 bases, with 13 bases left in between. From germline, CDR1 is SGHRS and CDR2 YFSETQ. CDR3 length: 16 amino acids. CDR3 loop: CASSSRGHGSYNEQFF. Written as DNA, the CDR3 is TGCGCCAGCAGCTCGCGGGGGCATGGCTCCTACAATGAGCAGTTCTTC.

This clonotype was seen a few times. CDR3 residues: CASRANSAGNTIYF. The CDR3 DNA reads as TGTGCCAGCAGGGCTAACAGTGCGGGAAACACCATATATTTT. The gene calls are TRBV7-9 and TRBJ1-3; no firm D call. Germline values: CDR1 SEHNR, CDR2 FQNEAQ (reference sequence). CDR3 size: 14 residues. The V end lost 6 bases, the J end lost 4 bases, and 13 bases lay between the germline ends.

This clonotype showed up just a few times. No conserved phenylalanine or tryptophan is present at the end of the CDR3, so a read error is the likely explanation. V gene TRBV20-1 combines with J gene TRBJ2-1; 7 nucleotides align to TRBD2. Per the germline V gene, CDR1 is DFQATT and CDR2 is SNEGSKA (reference sequence). This CDR3 contains 14 residues. V was pared by 5 bases and J by 7 bases, with 11 bases of the junction left unmatched. The CDR3 reads CSAPPGTTSNEQFS. DNA of the CDR3: TGCAGTGCTCCACCCGGGACTACCTCGAATGAGCAGTTCTCC.

The chain couples TRBV7-9 to TRBJ1-4; D gene ambiguous. The germline gives CDR1 SEHNR, CDR2 FQNEAQ (reference sequence). Trimming pared 5 bases from V and 7 bases from J, leaving 11 bases between. This CDR3 spans 13 amino acids. CDR3 residues: CASSGREPEKLFF. DNA of the CDR3: TGTGCCAGCAGCGGCCGGGAGCCTGAAAAACTGTTTTTT.

This clonotype was counted between two and nine times. V gene TRBV5-6 combines with J gene TRBJ1-1; 8 positions match TRBD1. With 4 bases clipped from V and 5 bases from J, the junction kept 13 bases outside the gene matches. CDR1 is SGHDT, CDR2 YYEEEE, per germline. The CDR3 has 16 amino acids. CDR3 in DNA: TGTGCCAGCAGCATCCCGACAGGGGCGTCGGGAACTGAAGCTTTCTTT. Its protein product is CASSIPTGASGTEAFF.

At least ten counts were recorded for this clonotype. The CDR3, as DNA: TGTGCCTGGAGTGTATCGAGGTGGGGACAGGCAAGCTCCTACAATGAGCAGTTCTTC. Amino acid sequence: CAWSVSRWGQASSYNEQFF. The chain carries TRBV30 and TRBJ2-1; 8 nucleotides match TRBD1. The ends lost 0 bases at V and 0 bases at J; junction bases unmatched: 13. Germline CDR1 and CDR2: GTSNPN and SVGIG (reference sequence). This CDR3 comprises 19 residues.

There are many counts of this clonotype. The chain has TRBV6-1 and TRBJ2-1, with TRBD2 matching 7 bases. The CDR3 extends over 17 amino acids. The trim removed 1 base at V and 0 bases at J, leaving 6 bases unmatched. The germline gives CDR1 MNHNS, CDR2 SASEGT. CDR3 nucleotides: TGTGCCAGCAGTGAAGAGAGTGGCGGGAGCTCCTACAATGAGCAGTTCTTC. Translating it yields CASSEESGGSSYNEQFF.

This clonotype was recorded at least ten times. The chain couples TRBV20-1 to TRBJ1-5; possibly TRBD1 for D (6 bases). This CDR3 has 14 residues. Germline V CDR1 and CDR2: DFQATT, SNEGSKA (reference sequence). The V end lost 0 bases, the J end lost 5 bases, and 11 bases lay between the germline ends. Written as DNA, the CDR3 is TGCAGTGCTAGAGATTCGGGGGGCGATCAGCCCCAGCATTTT. As protein: CSARDSGGDQPQHF.

This clonotype has more than one count but fewer than ten. The chain couples TRBV9 to TRBJ2-1; D tentatively reads TRBD1 or TRBD2 (5 bases each). Germline loops: CDR1 SGDLS, CDR2 YYNGEE. This CDR3 contains 15 residues. The ends were cut back, 0 bases at V and 9 bases at J, with 16 bases in the middle. The chain's CDR3 is CASSVEGQGRGEQFF. The CDR3 DNA sequence: TGTGCCAGCAGCGTAGAGGGGCAGGGACGGGGTGAGCAGTTCTTC.

The rearrangement uses TRBV5-4 and TRBJ2-3, with 10 bases that match TRBD2. This CDR3 has 15 residues. Germline trimming cut 2 bases from V and 2 bases from J; bases unmatched to any gene: 2. Per the germline V gene, CDR1 is SGHNT and CDR2 is YYREEE (reference sequence). CDR3 nucleotide sequence: TGTGCCAGCAGCTTCGGACTAGCGGTCACAGATACGCAGTATTTT. It yields the protein CASSFGLAVTDTQYF.

This chain connects TRBV7-9 to TRBJ2-5; no reliable D call. The germline V and J ends were trimmed by 4 bases and 1 base, with 13 bases remaining between them. CDR1 and CDR2 from the germline V gene are SEHNR and FQNEAQ (reference sequence). The length of the CDR3 is 15 residues. The CDR3 here is CASSSSVRLQETQYF. The CDR3 coding sequence is TGTGCCAGCAGCTCTTCTGTAAGGCTCCAAGAGACCCAGTACTTC.

This clonotype was seen more than once but under ten times. The rearrangement uses TRBV12-3 or TRBV12-4 and TRBJ2-5; 13 nucleotides match TRBD2. J was trimmed by 3 bases and V by 8 bases; bases with no gene match: 0. CDR3 length: 13 residues. For the CDR3, the DNA is TGTGCCAGCGGACTAGCGGGAGAAGAGACCCAGTACTTC. Its protein is CASGLAGEETQYF.

This clonotype was recorded only once. At one end the junction does not follow the germline gene, possibly because of a read error. In DNA, the CDR3 is TGTACCAGCAGTCCCGGGACTAGCGGATACAATGAGCAGTTCTTC. It codes for CTSSPGTSGYNEQFF. The chain is built from TRBV12-3 or TRBV12-4 and TRBJ2-1, with 11 bases fitting TRBD2. The CDR3 is 15 amino acids.